The 25 T cell receptor beta chains below come from one sample, sequenced in a study of molecular identifiers for immune sequencing clone quantification. One entry per CDR3 protein results from TCRdb running MiXCR on the PCR reads. The sample consists of over 8,000 distinct CDR3 sequences, around a fifth of them appearing once. The sequencing sample was made of naive CD8+ T cells from blood, with Jurkat cell RNA spiked in. As to subset: FACS-sorted CD8+CD4-CCR7+CD45RA+ naive T cells. The receptors here all came from a human donor in good health. Some libraries in this study had Jurkat cell RNA spiked in.

In its sample, this clonotype ranks as medium-sized (0.01 to 0.1%). The chain employs TRBV6-5 and TRBJ2-5; 9 bases fit TRBD2. With V trimmed by 3 bases and J by 3 bases, 2 bases remained unmatched. Germline-derived CDR1 and CDR2 are MNHEY and SVGAGI. This CDR3 is 14 amino acids long. For the CDR3, the DNA is TGTGCCAGCAGTTATGTAGCGGGAGAAGAGACCCAGTACTTC. Its translation is CASSYVAGEETQYF.

This clonotype was found many times. V is TRBV19 and J is TRBJ1-3; a possible D gene is TRBD1 (5 bases). The CDR3 is 15 residues long. From germline, CDR1 is LNHDA and CDR2 SQIVND (reference sequence). V gave up 5 bases and J gave up 4 bases, with 15 bases separating them. The CDR3 sequence: CASSSPDMLGNTIYF. The CDR3 DNA follows: TGTGCCAGTAGTTCCCCGGACATGCTGGGAAACACCATATATTTT.

The sample holds many counts of this clonotype. The chain joins TRBV11-3 to TRBJ2-3, with 11 bases lining up with TRBD2. This CDR3 comprises 17 residues. The V and J ends lost 4 bases and 1 base, in that order; junction bases with no gene match: 7. CDR1 and CDR2 from the germline V gene are SGHNT and YENEEA. The CDR3 reads CASSSRATSGGTDTQYF. CDR3 DNA: TGTGCCAGCAGCTCCCGGGCGACTAGCGGGGGCACAGATACGCAGTATTTT.

The chain uses TRBV7-9 and TRBJ2-1; TRBD2 is a possible D gene (6 bases). The CDR3 is 18 residues long. Looked up from germline, CDR1 is SEHNR and CDR2 is FQNEAQ (reference sequence). V shed 0 bases and J shed 4 bases, with 19 bases lying between them. The CDR3 nucleotides read TGTGCCAGCAGCTTAGCAGGATTGCGGGGTATGGTGTACAATGAGCAGTTCTTC. Translation: CASSLAGLRGMVYNEQFF.

This clonotype is medium-sized (0.01 to 0.1%) in the sample. The chain carries TRBV30 and TRBJ1-5; D gene unclear. Germline assignment: CDR1 GTSNPN and CDR2 SVGIG (reference sequence). V lost 5 bases and J 2 bases, leaving 13 bases between the germline ends. The CDR3 consists of 14 residues. The CDR3 reads CAWSEVRGNQPQHF. Here the CDR3 DNA reads TGTGCCTGGTCCGAGGTCCGGGGCAATCAGCCCCAGCATTTT.

For this clonotype: Given a much more abundant clone one base away, this may be a read error. The chain recombines TRBV4-1 with TRBJ2-5; D might be TRBD1 (5 bases). Germline CDR1 MGHRA, CDR2 YSYEKL. The length of the CDR3 is 13 residues. This CDR3 reads CASSQDGAETQHF. The CDR3 region has the DNA TGCGCCAGCAGCCAAGATGGGGCAGAGACCCAGCACTTC.

On this clonotype itself: Possible read error: a much larger clone is one base away. The chain combines TRBV5-3 with TRBJ2-6; D is unclear. TRBV5-3 is designated an ORF whose function remains uncertain. The CDR3 has 18 amino acids. The CDR3 region is CTSSSGLGLSSGANVLTF. DNA of the CDR3: TGTACCAGCAGCTCAGGATTAGGTCTTTCCTCTGGGGCCAACGTCCTGACTTTC.

This clonotype is labeled medium-sized (0.01 to 0.1%). The V gene is TRBV29-1, the J gene TRBJ2-3; D gene ambiguous. The CDR3 spans 13 residues. CDR1 and CDR2 (germline): SQVTM, ANQGSEA. Trimming shortened V by 4 bases and J by 1 base, and 9 bases separated the two germline ends. The CDR3 here is CSVAGAGTDTQYF. The CDR3 nucleotides are TGCAGCGTTGCCGGAGCTGGCACAGATACGCAGTATTTT.

By share of the sample, this clonotype is medium-sized. This chain connects TRBV7-2 to TRBJ2-1; 11 nucleotides agree with TRBD2. From germline, CDR1 is SGHTA and CDR2 FQGNSA. The CDR3 runs to 17 residues. Trimming took 2 bases from V and 3 from J; bases not matched to a gene: 6. The CDR3 DNA reads as TGTGCCAGCAGCTTAACGGCTAGCGGGAGGAACTACAATGAGCAGTTCTTC. It encodes CASSLTASGRNYNEQFF.

This clonotype was seen more than once but under ten times. The germline gene is not matched at one end of the junction; a read error may be the cause. The chain has TRBV19 and TRBJ1-5, with D possibly TRBD1 on 5 matching bases. Per germline, CDR1 LNHDA and CDR2 SQIVND (reference sequence). The CDR3 spans 16 residues. In nucleotides, the CDR3 is TGTTCCAGTAGTAAATTAGGGCGGGGGGACAATCAGCCCCAGCATTTT. Residues: CSSSKLGRGDNQPQHF.

Ten or more counts support this clonotype. This sequence joins TRBV7-9 and TRBJ2-1; no clear D gene. CDR3 size: 12 residues. The V end was cut by 0 bases, the J end by 5 bases, with 2 bases between. Germline CDR1 and CDR2: SEHNR and FQNEAQ (reference sequence). CDR3 nucleotides: TGTGCCAGCAGCTTAGCCCACAATGAGCAGTTCTTC. Its translation is CASSLAHNEQFF.

This clonotype was observed a few times. At one end, the junction sequence differs from germline, possibly due to a read error. The rearrangement uses TRBV29-1 and TRBJ1-1; unclear D gene. The CDR3 sequence is 11 residues long. CDR1 is SQVTM, CDR2 ANQGSEA, per germline. Here the CDR3 reads CGVADYTEAFF. The CDR3 bases are TGCGGCGTTGCGGACTACACTGAAGCTTTCTTT. Full variable domain (outside the CDR3, taken from reference TRBV29-1 and TRBJ1-1): SAVISQKPSRDICQRGTSLTIQCQVDSQVTMMFWYRQQPGQSLTLIATANQGSEATYESGFVIDKFPISRPNLTFSTLTVSNMSPEDSSIYLCGVADYTEAFFGQGTRLTVV.

This clonotype was recorded a few times. The V gene is TRBV19, the J gene TRBJ1-3; D gene ambiguous. The CDR3 length is 12 residues. V was shortened by 6 bases and J by 4 bases, with 7 bases between the two germline ends. Germline V gives CDR1 LNHDA, CDR2 SQIVND (reference sequence). The CDR3 sequence is CASRDRGNTIYF. Here the CDR3 DNA reads TGTGCCAGTAGGGACCGCGGAAACACCATATATTTT.

This clonotype was seen many times. The chain recombines TRBV5-5 with TRBJ1-2; possibly TRBD1 for D (5 bases). Trimming took 4 bases from V and 8 from J, leaving 24 bases between them. The CDR3 is made up of 16 amino acids. Germline-derived CDR1 and CDR2 are SGHKS and YYEKEE (reference sequence). CDR3 protein: CASSPPTVRSLFGYTF. CDR3 DNA: TGTGCCAGCAGCCCCCCGACAGTACGGTCTTTGTTCGGCTACACCTTC.

This clonotype was recorded a few times. This could be a read error, since a much larger clone is one nucleotide away. The V gene is TRBV10-3, the J gene TRBJ2-2; the D is unclear. V was cut by 4 bases and J by 6 bases, with 18 bases left in between. This CDR3 spans 16 amino acids. Per germline, CDR1 ENHRY and CDR2 SYGVKD. CDR3 amino acids: CAISGLAEKWAGELFF. In DNA form, the CDR3 reads TGTGCCATCAGTGGTCTGGCAGAGAAATGGGCCGGGGAGCTGTTTTTT.

V and J are TRBV7-3 and TRBJ2-1; D unresolved. V shed 5 bases and J shed 4 bases, with 12 bases lying between them. The length of the CDR3 is 14 residues. Germline CDR1 and CDR2: SGHTA and FQGTGA. This chain's CDR3 is CASSPLVGYNEQFF. The DNA for the CDR3 is TGTGCCAGCAGCCCTTTGGTCGGGTACAATGAGCAGTTCTTC. Drawing the rest from reference TRBV7-3 and TRBJ2-1, the complete variable domain is GAGVSQTPSNKVTEKGKYVELRCDPISGHTALYWYRQSLGQGPEFLIYFQGTGAADDSGLPNDRFFAVRPEGSVSTLKIQRTERGDSAVYLCASSPLVGYNEQFFGPGTRLTVL.

The V and J genes are TRBV7-9 and TRBJ1-3; D is uncertain. This CDR3 spans 13 amino acids. Germline-derived CDR1 and CDR2 are SEHNR and FQNEAQ (reference sequence). Deletions cut 4 bases from V and 4 bases from J, with 8 bases between. The DNA of the CDR3 is TGTGCCAGCAGCTCTGGGCTGGGAAACACCATATATTTT. This encodes CASSSGLGNTIYF.

This clonotype was counted a few times. Since a much larger clone is just one base distant, this may be a read error. This chain joins TRBV14 and TRBJ2-5, with a tentative D call TRBD2 (6 bases). Looked up from germline, CDR1 is SGHDN and CDR2 is FVKESK. The CDR3 loop spans 15 amino acids. CDR3 coding DNA: TGTGCCAGCAGCCTGTCCGGGACTTGGCAAGAGGCCCAGTACTTC. This translates into CASSLSGTWQEAQYF.

This clonotype showed up many times. The genes are TRBV28 and TRBJ1-1, with no clear D. Per the germline V gene, CDR1 is MDHEN and CDR2 is SYDVKM. V lost 3 bases to trimming and J lost 4 bases, with 9 bases between them. The CDR3 spans 13 residues. The CDR3 sequence is CASSFRGATEAFF. CDR3 DNA sequence: TGTGCCAGCAGTTTCCGGGGTGCCACTGAAGCTTTCTTT.

This clonotype came up a few times. The V gene is TRBV7-8, the J gene TRBJ2-1, with TRBD2 identical over 11 bases. CDR3 length equals 17 residues. Germline CDR1 is SGHVS and CDR2 is FQNEAQ. J gave up 1 base and V 3 bases, and 5 bases lay outside the gene matches. Written as DNA, the CDR3 is TGTGCCAGCAGCTTTATACTAGCGGGAGTATCCTACAATGAGCAGTTCTTC. The encoded protein is CASSFILAGVSYNEQFF.

Points on this clonotype: With a much larger clone just one base away, this may be a read error. In DNA form, the CDR3 reads TGTGCCAGCAGCTTAGTAGCGGCTAATGGAAAACTGTTTTTT. Its protein is CASSLVAANGKLFF. V is TRBV7-9 and J is TRBJ1-4; no clear D. The V gene's germline CDR1 is SEHNR and CDR2 FQNEAQ (reference sequence). The CDR3 covers 14 residues.

DNA of the CDR3: TGCGCCAGCATGGACTTCACCGGGGAGCTGTTTTTT. As protein: CASMDFTGELFF. This chain uses TRBV10-2 with TRBJ2-2, with a weak D call TRBD2 (5 bases). The germline V gene encodes CDR1 WSHSY and CDR2 SAAADI. This CDR3 comprises 12 residues. V was pared by 7 bases and J by 4 bases, with 7 bases between.

By sample fraction, this clonotype is medium-sized (0.01 to 0.1%). In DNA, the CDR3 is TGTGCCAGCAGCCAAACTAGCGGAGGCGGCACAGATACGCAGTATTTT. This sequence encodes CASSQTSGGGTDTQYF. The rearrangement uses TRBV7-8 and TRBJ2-3; TRBD2 matches 8 bases. CDR1 SGHVS and CDR2 FQNEAQ come from the germline V gene. The trim removed 5 bases at V and 1 base at J, leaving 8 bases unmatched. The CDR3 totals 16 residues.

In its sample, this clonotype is medium-sized. The chain recombines TRBV7-9 with TRBJ1-1; D is unclear. Per germline, CDR1 SEHNR and CDR2 FQNEAQ (reference sequence). V dropped 5 bases and J dropped 1 base, with 8 bases sitting between them. CDR3 length equals 13 residues. The CDR3 region has the DNA TGTGCCAGCAGCCCACAGACGAACACTGAAGCTTTCTTT. This translates into CASSPQTNTEAFF.

Within the sample, this clonotype is medium-sized. The chain carries TRBV4-2 and TRBJ1-2; 10 bases align to TRBD1. Germline loops: CDR1 LGHNA, CDR2 YNFKEQ. Trimming cost V 5 bases and J 4 bases; bases outside gene matches: 7. The CDR3 is made up of 15 amino acids. The CDR3 nucleotides are TGTGCCAGCAGCTCCGGGACAGGGGACTTCTATGGCTACACCTTC. Protein: CASSSGTGDFYGYTF.